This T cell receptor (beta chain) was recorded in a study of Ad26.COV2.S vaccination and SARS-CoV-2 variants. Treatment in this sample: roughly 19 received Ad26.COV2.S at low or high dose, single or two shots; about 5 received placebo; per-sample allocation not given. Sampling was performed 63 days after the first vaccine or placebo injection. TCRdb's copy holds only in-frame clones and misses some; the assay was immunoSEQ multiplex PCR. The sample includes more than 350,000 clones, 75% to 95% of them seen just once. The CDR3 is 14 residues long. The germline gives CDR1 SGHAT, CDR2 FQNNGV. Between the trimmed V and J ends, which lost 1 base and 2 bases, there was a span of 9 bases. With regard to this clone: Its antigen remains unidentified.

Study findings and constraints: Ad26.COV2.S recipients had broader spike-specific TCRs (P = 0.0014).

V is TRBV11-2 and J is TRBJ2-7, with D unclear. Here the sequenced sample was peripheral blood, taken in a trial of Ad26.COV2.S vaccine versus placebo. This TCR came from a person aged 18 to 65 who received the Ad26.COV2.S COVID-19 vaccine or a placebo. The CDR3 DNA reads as TGTGCCAGCAGCTTAGTTGCAGGCACCTACGAGCAGTACTTC. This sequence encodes CASSLVAGTYEQYF.